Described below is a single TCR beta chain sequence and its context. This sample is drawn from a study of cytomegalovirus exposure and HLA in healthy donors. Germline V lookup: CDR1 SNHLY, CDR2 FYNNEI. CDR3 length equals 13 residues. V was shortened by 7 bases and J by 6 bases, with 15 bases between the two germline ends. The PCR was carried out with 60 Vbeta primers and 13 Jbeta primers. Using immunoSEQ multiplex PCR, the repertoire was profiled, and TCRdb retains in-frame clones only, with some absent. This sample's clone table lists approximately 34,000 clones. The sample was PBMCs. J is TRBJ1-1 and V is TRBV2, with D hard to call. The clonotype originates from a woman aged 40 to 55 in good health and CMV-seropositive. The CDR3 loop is CASKPREIAEAFF. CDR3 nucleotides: TGTGCCAGCAAACCTCGGGAGATCGCTGAAGCTTTCTTT.